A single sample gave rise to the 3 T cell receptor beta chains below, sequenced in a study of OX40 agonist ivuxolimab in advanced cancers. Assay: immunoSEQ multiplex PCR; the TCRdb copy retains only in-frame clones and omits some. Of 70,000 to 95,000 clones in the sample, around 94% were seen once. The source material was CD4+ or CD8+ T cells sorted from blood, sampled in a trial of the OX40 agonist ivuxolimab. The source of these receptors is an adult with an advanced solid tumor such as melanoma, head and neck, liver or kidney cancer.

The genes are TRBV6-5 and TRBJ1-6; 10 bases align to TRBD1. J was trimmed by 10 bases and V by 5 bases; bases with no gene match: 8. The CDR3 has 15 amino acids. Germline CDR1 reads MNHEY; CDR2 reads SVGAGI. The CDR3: CASSVAGTGDSPLHF. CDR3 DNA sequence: TGTGCCAGCAGTGTCGCCGGGACAGGGGACTCACCCCTCCACTTT.

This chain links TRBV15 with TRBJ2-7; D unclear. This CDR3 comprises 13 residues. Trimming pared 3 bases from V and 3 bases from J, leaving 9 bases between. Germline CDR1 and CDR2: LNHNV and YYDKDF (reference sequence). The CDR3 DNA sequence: TGTGCCACCAGCAGTTATAGCTGCTACGAGCAGTACTTC. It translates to CATSSYSCYEQYF.

CDR3 nucleotides: TGTGCCAGCAGTGATTCGGGACTGACAGATACGCAGTATTTT. This gives the protein CASSDSGLTDTQYF. The V gene is TRBV6-1, the J gene TRBJ2-3; possible D gene TRBD2, 6 bases. CDR3 size: 14 residues. V was trimmed by 3 bases and J by 3 bases, leaving 10 bases between them. Germline V lookup: CDR1 MNHNS, CDR2 SASEGT.